Sequencing of this TCR beta chain was carried out in a study of T cell changes during pregnancy in multiple sclerosis. The germline gives CDR1 MNHEY, CDR2 SMNVEV (reference sequence). The V end was cut by 2 bases, the J end by 4 bases, with 10 bases between. This CDR3 comprises 14 residues. Sequenced by immunoSEQ multiplex PCR; TCRdb stores in-frame clones only, minus some. This sample has about 59,000 clones, with about 94% found just once. Sequenced here: peripheral blood, sampled in the third trimester of pregnancy. The chain carries TRBV27 and TRBJ2-3; tentative D call: TRBD1 (5 bases). The TCR sequence derives from a female donor in good health, enrolled as a control in a pregnancy study. The CDR3 sequence is CASSLTGFPDTQYF. CDR3 nucleotide sequence: TGTGCCAGCAGTTTAACAGGATTTCCAGATACGCAGTATTTT.